The clone carrying this TCR beta chain was observed a handful of times. Its antigen is undetermined. V lost 2 bases, J lost 0 bases, and 5 bases lay in between. The germline V gene encodes CDR1 MNHEY and CDR2 SMNVEV (reference sequence). The CDR3 runs to 14 residues. This record belongs to a study of blood T cells in healthy people across ages. Findings and caveats of the study: With unsorted PBMCs, a conclusive comparison of naive versus antigen-experienced cells was not possible.

With a J-beta primer mix and a sample-barcoded 5' primer, a second PCR ran about 7 to 12 cycles. Each cDNA was tagged by a template-switch adaptor containing 12 random nucleotides. The study obtained at least 2.5 million CDR3-containing paired-end reads from every sample. One entry per CDR3 protein, called by TCRdb with MiXCR from the 5' RACE reads. The sample records hundreds of thousands of distinct CDR3 sequences, around 24% being singletons. This sample also appeared in a second study, on T cells of mothers and their children. Turning to that study: Each mother yielded more than 10 million TCR beta CDR3 reads. Each child yielded millions of reads.

The clonotype comes from a boy aged 10-17 years in good health. This rearrangement joins TRBV27 to TRBJ1-5; no definite D call. The material sequenced was blood. The CDR3 bases are TGTGCCAGCAGTTTACACGCTAGCAATCAGCCCCAGCATTTT. This translates into CASSLHASNQPQHF.